One sample yielded the 8 T cell receptor beta chains listed below, sequenced in a study of blood T cell repertoires in COVID-19. Profiling relied on immunoSEQ multiplex PCR, and the TCRdb table lists in-frame clones only, not all of them. The repertoire holds fewer than 300,000 clones, with about four fifths as singletons. Sequenced: PBMCs or T cells enriched from blood (not recorded which). The source of these receptors is a man aged 35 to 55 who had been exposed to COVID-19.

The gene calls are TRBV5-1 and TRBJ2-7; 7 nucleotides match TRBD2. There are 14 residues in the CDR3. Germline V gene lookup returns CDR1 SGHRS and CDR2 YFSETQ. V shed 5 bases and J 0 bases; nucleotides not matched to a gene: 5. CDR3 protein: CASRTSSSSYEQYF. The CDR3 nucleotides read TGCGCCAGCAGGACTAGCTCAAGCTCCTACGAGCAGTACTTC.

The table lists this clone with many counts. CDR3 region: CASSQEKQVTTEAFF. Here the CDR3 DNA reads TGCGCCAGCAGCCAAGAAAAACAGGTCACCACTGAAGCTTTCTTT. This chain uses TRBV4-1 with TRBJ1-1, with D tentatively TRBD1 (5 bases). CDR1 MGHRA and CDR2 YSYEKL come from the germline V gene. The CDR3 runs 15 residues. V was cut by 0 bases and J by 4 bases, with 12 bases left in between.

The chain is built from TRBV6-5 and TRBJ1-6; D ambiguous. The V end was cut by 6 bases, the J end by 10 bases, with 13 bases between. Germline V gene data show CDR1 as MNHEY and CDR2 as SVGAGI. The length of the CDR3 is 13 residues. The CDR3 protein is CASRPQVQSPLHF. In DNA, the CDR3 is TGTGCCAGCAGGCCGCAAGTTCAGTCACCCCTCCACTTT.

The chain uses TRBV5-1 and TRBJ2-3; 8 nucleotides align to TRBD1. This CDR3 spans 16 amino acids. Germline V gene sequence: CDR1 SGHRS, CDR2 YFSETQ. Trimming removed 5 bases from V and 3 bases from J; junction bases left unmatched: 11. The CDR3 sequence: CASRAPTTGATDTQYF. DNA of the CDR3: TGCGCCAGCAGAGCTCCCACGACAGGGGCAACAGATACGCAGTATTTT.

The chain links TRBV28 to TRBJ1-2, with a possible D match to TRBD1 (6 bases). Trimming took 5 bases from V and 7 from J, leaving 11 bases between them. Germline V gene data show CDR1 as MDHEN and CDR2 as SYDVKM. The CDR3 is 12 amino acids. CDR3 DNA sequence: TGTGCCAGCAGTACTACAGGGCCTGGCTACACCTTC. This sequence encodes CASSTTGPGYTF.

The chain joins TRBV7-2 to TRBJ1-1; TRBD1 matches at 7 bases. The length of the CDR3 is 17 residues. The germline V gene has CDR1 SGHTA and CDR2 FQGNSA. V gave up 5 bases and J gave up 7 bases; unmatched junction bases: 19. CDR3 bases: TGTGCCAGCAGCGGATTCAACAGGGGACTCGCATCATTTGAAGCTTTCTTT. It yields the protein CASSGFNRGLASFEAFF.

This chain joins TRBV19 and TRBJ1-3; a weak D match, TRBD1 (5 bases). Germline-derived CDR1 and CDR2 are LNHDA and SQIVND (reference sequence). Trimming shortened V by 8 bases and J by 1 base, and 18 bases separated the two germline ends. The CDR3 has 16 amino acids. The CDR3 sequence is CASGRQGPLSGNTIYF. The CDR3 DNA follows: TGTGCCAGTGGACGGCAGGGCCCCTTATCTGGAAACACCATATATTTT. Drawing the rest from reference TRBV19 and TRBJ1-3, the complete variable domain is DGGITQSPKYLFRKEGQNVTLSCEQNLNHDAMYWYRQDPGQGLRLIYYSQIVNDFQKGDIAEGYSVSREKKESFPLTVTSAQKNPTAFYLCASGRQGPLSGNTIYFGEGSWLTVV.

This clone was counted between two and nine times. The chain joins TRBV24-1 to TRBJ1-1; D unclear. The CDR3 sequence is 12 residues long. Germline V gene sequence: CDR1 KGHDR, CDR2 SFDVKD. V lost 7 bases to trimming and J lost 8 bases, with 13 bases between them. CDR3 nucleotide sequence: TGTGCCACCAGGGGCCCCTCGGGAGAAGCTTTCTTT. As protein: CATRGPSGEAFF.